This TCR beta chain was recorded in a study of shared clonotypes between healthy human individuals. Assay used: immunoSEQ multiplex PCR; TCRdb lists only in-frame clones, some missing. The table includes 1.6 million or so clones, roughly 96% detected once. The sample was naive CD4+ T cells sorted from blood. As for subset: CD45RA+ positively selected. This receptor was identified in a man aged 30 to 39 in good health.

In DNA form, the CDR3 reads TGTGCCAGCAGTAAGACCGGGACAAGAAACTACAATGAGCAGTTCTTC. Its translation: CASSKTGTRNYNEQFF. The V call is TRBV5-4, the J call TRBJ2-1, with D possibly being TRBD1 (6 bases). This CDR3 is 16 amino acids long. The germline gives CDR1 SGHNT, CDR2 YYREEE (reference sequence). The V end was cut by 5 bases, the J end by 3 bases, with 18 bases between.